The next 17 T cell receptor beta chains were all read from a single sample in a study of human T cells and chemical hapten exposure. TCRdb redid the calling of the RACE reads with MiXCR, one entry per CDR3 protein. The table records roughly 64,000 distinct CDR3 sequences, approximately 10% of them present only once. Time point described: patch test 3, about 24 weeks after DPC sensitization. As for treatment: therapeutic diphenylcyclopropenone sensitization with weekly scalp DPC. The specimen was whole blood, collected in connection with sensitization to the hapten diphenylcyclopropenone (DPC). All receptors come from a young woman with alopecia areata. Some clones in this sample may be carry-over from other donors' samples.

The CDR3 protein is CASSLARGSNQPQHF. The CDR3 coding sequence is TGTGCCAGCAGTTTAGCCAGGGGGAGCAATCAGCCCCAGCATTTT. This sequence joins TRBV12-3 or TRBV12-4 and TRBJ1-5; TRBD1 matches 7 bases. V shed 0 bases and J 1 base; nucleotides not matched to a gene: 0. CDR3 size: 15 residues.

V and J are TRBV29-1 and TRBJ2-3, with a weak D call TRBD1 (5 bases). The CDR3 has 14 amino acids. V was clipped by 6 bases and J by 0 bases, with 13 bases between them. Germline values: CDR1 SQVTM, CDR2 ANQGSEA. The CDR3 DNA reads as TGCAGCGTCGGACAATCAACTAGCACAGATACGCAGTATTTT. Protein: CSVGQSTSTDTQYF.

This clonotype has just a few counts. The V and J genes are TRBV28 and TRBJ2-7, with 7 bases fitting TRBD1. V gave up 8 bases and J gave up 0 bases; unmatched junction bases: 7. This CDR3 has 14 amino acids. Germline V gene lookup returns CDR1 MDHEN and CDR2 SYDVKM. The CDR3 reads CASLTTGISYEQYF. The CDR3 bases are TGTGCCAGCCTAACGACAGGGATCTCCTACGAGCAGTACTTC.

The rearrangement uses TRBV20-1 and TRBJ2-2; no firm D call. The CDR3 length is 15 residues. Germline values: CDR1 DFQATT, CDR2 SNEGSKA (reference sequence). Trimming left V 5 bases short and J 4 bases short, with 17 bases between. The CDR3 here is CSAPNPSGPTGELFF. Written as DNA, the CDR3 is TGCAGTGCTCCCAACCCGTCAGGCCCCACCGGGGAGCTGTTTTTT.

In the case of this clonotype: A read error may be the cause here, since a much bigger clone is one base away. CDR3 coding DNA: TGTGCCAGCAGCAAAGAGGTTTTCGCCGGCACCGGCGACTACGAGCAGTACTTC. Residues: CASSKEVFAGTGDYEQYF. This chain uses TRBV21-1 with TRBJ2-7. TRBV21-1 is a pseudogene. The CDR3 totals 18 residues.

This clonotype was counted a few times. The chain links TRBV5-6 to TRBJ1-1; 9 bases line up with TRBD1. The V gene end was trimmed by 4 bases and the J gene end by 1 base; junction bases not matched to a gene: 5. Germline assignment: CDR1 SGHDT and CDR2 YYEEEE. This CDR3 has 15 amino acids. The CDR3 here is CASSTGGQGNTEAFF. As DNA, the CDR3 is TGTGCCAGCAGCACGGGGGGACAGGGGAACACTGAAGCTTTCTTT.

The gene calls are TRBV6-1 and TRBJ1-1; D gene uncertain. CDR3 size: 16 residues. Germline-derived CDR1 and CDR2 are MNHNS and SASEGT. V lost 8 bases to trimming and J lost 0 bases, with 19 bases between them. The CDR3 nucleotides read TGTGCCAGCCCGAAGCCGGCCAGTCGATTGAACACTGAAGCTTTCTTT. Its protein is CASPKPASRLNTEAFF.

At least ten counts were recorded for this clonotype. V usage is TRBV7-2 and J usage is TRBJ1-6, with D maybe TRBD1 (5 bases). V lost 2 bases and J lost 7, with 24 bases in between. The germline V gene has CDR1 SGHTA and CDR2 FQGNSA. The CDR3 contains 19 residues. CDR3 nucleotides: TGTGCCAGCAGCTTATCCCACGGCGGTCGCCGGGGGAAAAATTCACCCCTCCACTTT. As protein: CASSLSHGGRRGKNSPLHF.

This clonotype showed up just a few times. The chain is built from TRBV28 and TRBJ2-7; D unclear. Germline V CDR1 and CDR2: MDHEN, SYDVKM. The CDR3 covers 17 residues. V was clipped by 2 bases and J by 2 bases, with 19 bases between them. The CDR3 here is CASSLEVPSQYTYEQYF. CDR3 coding DNA: TGTGCCAGCAGTTTAGAAGTCCCTAGTCAATATACCTACGAGCAGTACTTC.

V gene TRBV20-1 combines with J gene TRBJ2-2, with D possibly called TRBD1 or TRBD2 (5 bases each). This CDR3 region has 15 residues. In germline, CDR1 is DFQATT, CDR2 SNEGSKA (reference sequence). V lost 3 bases and J 1 base, leaving 12 bases between the germline ends. The CDR3 protein is CSASARDLNTGELFF. In DNA, the CDR3 is TGCAGTGCTAGCGCAAGGGACCTGAACACCGGGGAGCTGTTTTTT.

This clonotype was picked up a small number of times. In DNA, the CDR3 is TGCGCCAGCAGTCCGATGGACAGGCACGGCTACACCTTC. Protein product: CASSPMDRHGYTF. The chain carries TRBV5-1 and TRBJ1-2; 7 nucleotides align to TRBD1. Trimming at V came to 5 bases and at J to 8 bases, leaving 9 bases not matched to a gene. CDR3 size: 13 residues. Germline V gene data show CDR1 as SGHRS and CDR2 as YFSETQ.

This clonotype came up many times. The chain combines TRBV6-4 with TRBJ1-6; no firm D call. The length of the CDR3 is 17 residues. Germline V gives CDR1 MRHNA, CDR2 SNTAGT. V was pared by 4 bases and J by 3 bases, with 16 bases between. For the CDR3, the DNA is TGTGCCAGCAGTGGCCACAGCCCTGCGGACTATAATTCACCCCTCCACTTT. Amino acids: CASSGHSPADYNSPLHF.

This clonotype was detected ten times or more. The chain couples TRBV30 to TRBJ1-1, with 7 bases identical to TRBD1. This CDR3 contains 14 residues. V lost 0 bases, J lost 3 bases, and 4 bases stayed unmatched. Germline lookup yields CDR1 GTSNPN and CDR2 SVGIG (reference sequence). The chain's CDR3 is CAWSVSGGYTEAFF. DNA for the CDR3: TGTGCCTGGAGTGTTTCAGGGGGGTACACTGAAGCTTTCTTT. The full variable domain, rest sourced from reference TRBV30 and TRBJ1-1, is SQTIHQWPATLVQPVGSPLSLECTVEGTSNPNLYWYRQAAGRGLQLLFYSVGIGQISSEVPQNLSASRPQDRQFILSSKKLLLSDSGFYLCAWSVSGGYTEAFFGQGTRLTVV.

This clonotype was seen at least ten times. This chain uses TRBV24-1 with TRBJ2-3, with 8 bases lining up with TRBD2. This CDR3 region has 15 residues. V dropped 2 bases and J dropped 2; count of bases not matched to a gene: 2. Germline CDR1 reads KGHDR; CDR2 reads SFDVKD. CDR3 bases: TGTGCCACCAGTGATTCAGCGGGAGTCACAGATACGCAGTATTTT. Its protein is CATSDSAGVTDTQYF.

In this sample, this clonotype turned up a few times. V gene TRBV10-3 combines with J gene TRBJ1-2, with D unclear. Trimming shortened V by 3 bases and J by 3 bases, and 8 bases separated the two germline ends. Germline CDR1 is ENHRY and CDR2 is SYGVKD. This CDR3 region has 13 residues. In DNA, the CDR3 is TGTGCCATCAGTGAAAATGGGGACTATGGCTACACCTTC. Translated: CAISENGDYGYTF.

This clonotype was counted only a few times. J is TRBJ2-4 and V is TRBV7-9; 9 nucleotides line up with TRBD1. The germline V gene has CDR1 SEHNR and CDR2 FQNEAQ (reference sequence). V lost 5 bases, J lost 3 bases, and 2 bases stayed unmatched. CDR3 length: 14 amino acids. This chain's CDR3 is CASSRTGDKNIQYF. DNA for the CDR3: TGTGCCAGCAGCCGGACAGGGGACAAAAACATTCAGTACTTC.

This clonotype was found many times. The V and J genes are TRBV4-3 and TRBJ2-7; 9 positions agree with TRBD1. J was trimmed by 3 bases and V by 3 bases; bases with no gene match: 9. Per germline, CDR1 LGHNA and CDR2 YSLEER. The CDR3 is 16 residues long. The CDR3 DNA is TGCGCCAGCAGCCAGTTGGCGGGACAGGGATACTACGAGCAGTACTTC. It yields the protein CASSQLAGQGYYEQYF.